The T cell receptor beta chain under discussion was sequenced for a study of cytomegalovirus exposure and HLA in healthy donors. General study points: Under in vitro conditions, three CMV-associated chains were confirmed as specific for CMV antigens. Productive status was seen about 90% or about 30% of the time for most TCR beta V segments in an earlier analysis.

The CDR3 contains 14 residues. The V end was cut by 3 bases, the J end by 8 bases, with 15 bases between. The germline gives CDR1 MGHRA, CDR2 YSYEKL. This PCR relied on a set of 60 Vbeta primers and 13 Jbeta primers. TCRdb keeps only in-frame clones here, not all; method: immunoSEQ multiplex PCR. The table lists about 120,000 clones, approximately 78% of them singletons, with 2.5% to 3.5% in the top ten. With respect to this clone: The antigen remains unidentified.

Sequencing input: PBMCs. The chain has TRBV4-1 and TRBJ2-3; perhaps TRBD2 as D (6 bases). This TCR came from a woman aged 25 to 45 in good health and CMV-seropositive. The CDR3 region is CASSQNSVGGTQYF. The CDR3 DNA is TGCGCCAGCAGCCAGAACTCCGTCGGGGGTACGCAGTATTTT.